A single sample is the source of the 24 T cell receptor beta chains below, sequenced in a study of read filtering for tumor transcriptome and immune sequencing. This library used approximately 390 ng RNA and molecular barcoded adaptors spanning alpha/delta and beta/gamma chains. One entry per CDR3 protein results from TCRdb running MiXCR on the reads. Among about 93,000 distinct CDR3 sequences listed, 20% to 25% were seen once. Sequencing was done on a sample of a population of CD138-negative cells sorted from bone marrow. The receptors were sampled from a donor at least 40 years old with multiple myeloma.

This clonotype has ten or more counts. The gene calls are TRBV28 and TRBJ2-4; D is unresolved. This CDR3 region has 11 residues. V was shortened by 3 bases and J by 8 bases, with 5 bases between the two germline ends. In germline, CDR1 is MDHEN, CDR2 SYDVKM. Here the CDR3 reads CASSFMYIQYF. Here the CDR3 DNA reads TGTGCCAGCAGTTTTATGTACATTCAGTACTTC.

The sample holds many counts of this clonotype. The chain joins TRBV6-1 to TRBJ2-2; 14 bases are shared with TRBD2. Trimming took 6 bases from V and 2 from J; bases not matched to a gene: 5. CDR3 size: 17 residues. CDR1 and CDR2 from the germline V gene are MNHNS and SASEGT. CDR3 DNA: TGTGCCAGCAGGAGGACTAGCGGGGGGCCCAACACCGGGGAGCTGTTTTTT. This sequence encodes CASRRTSGGPNTGELFF.

This clonotype was observed at least ten times. V and J are TRBV5-6 and TRBJ2-2; D tentatively fits TRBD1 or TRBD2 (5 bases each). CDR3 length: 14 residues. Trimming removed 4 bases at V and 4 bases at J, with 11 bases between. CDR1 is SGHDT and CDR2 is YYEEEE in the germline V gene. CDR3 sequence (DNA): TGTGCCAGCAGCGGGGACGGAGGCACCGGGGAGCTGTTTTTT. Encoded protein: CASSGDGGTGELFF.

This clonotype was seen only once. This could be a read error, since a much larger clone is one nucleotide away. This sequence joins TRBV11-2 and TRBJ2-6; D is uncertain. This CDR3 contains 17 residues. V was clipped by 4 bases and J by 0 bases, with 13 bases between them. The germline CDR1 and CDR2 sequences are SGHAT and FQNNGV. The DNA of the CDR3 is TGTGCCAGCAGCTCCTTCATAGGAGACTCTGGGGCCAACGTCCTGACTTTC. Amino acid sequence: CASSSFIGDSGANVLTF.

The chain recombines TRBV19 with TRBJ1-5; 9 bases align to TRBD1. CDR1 and CDR2 from the germline V gene are LNHDA and SQIVND (reference sequence). The trim removed 7 bases at V and 4 bases at J, leaving 11 bases unmatched. This CDR3 spans 16 amino acids. CDR3 sequence reads: CASTENRDRENQPQHF. CDR3 sequence (DNA): TGTGCCAGTACTGAAAACCGGGACAGGGAAAATCAGCCCCAGCATTTT.

The V and J genes are TRBV7-8 and TRBJ2-6, with TRBD1 identical over 7 bases. The germline V gene encodes CDR1 SGHVS and CDR2 FQNEAQ. CDR3 length equals 15 residues. The V gene end was trimmed by 6 bases and the J gene end by 4 bases; junction bases not matched to a gene: 6. In DNA form, the CDR3 reads TGTGCCAGCAGTAGAGGGGACAGAGGGGCCAACGTCCTGACTTTC. As protein: CASSRGDRGANVLTF.

This clonotype was seen only a few times. The chain couples TRBV7-2 to TRBJ2-3, with 12 bases aligning to TRBD2. CDR1 and CDR2 (germline): SGHTA, FQGNSA. The CDR3 consists of 16 residues. With V trimmed by 5 bases and J by 5 bases, 8 bases remained unmatched. DNA for the CDR3: TGTGCCAGCAGCACCCTAGCGGGGGGGCGGAAAGATACGCAGTATTTT. Amino acids: CASSTLAGGRKDTQYF.

This clonotype was observed a few times. This chain uses TRBV15 with TRBJ2-3; D tentatively reads TRBD1 or TRBD2 (6 bases each). Germline loops: CDR1 LNHNV, CDR2 YYDKDF (reference sequence). The germline V and J ends were trimmed by 1 base and 5 bases, with 22 bases remaining between them. The CDR3 has 18 amino acids. As DNA, the CDR3 is TGTGCCACCAGCAGAGTGGGACGGGGGCAATCAAGGGAAGATACGCAGTATTTT. Its translation is CATSRVGRGQSREDTQYF.

This clonotype occurred a few times. This sequence joins TRBV5-6 and TRBJ2-3; 13 nucleotides line up with TRBD2. Germline assignment: CDR1 SGHDT and CDR2 YYEEEE. V dropped 4 bases and J dropped 2; count of bases not matched to a gene: 7. CDR3 length: 17 amino acids. This CDR3 is CASSPGLAGAVTDTQYF. DNA for the CDR3: TGTGCCAGCAGCCCCGGACTAGCGGGGGCCGTCACAGATACGCAGTATTTT. Full variable domain (remainder filled in from reference TRBV5-6 and TRBJ2-3): DAGVTQSPTHLIKTRGQQVTLRCSPKSGHDTVSWYQQALGQGPQFIFQYYEEEERQRGNFPDRFSGHQFPNYSSELNVNALLLGDSALYLCASSPGLAGAVTDTQYFGPGTRLTVL.

The rearrangement links TRBV2 to TRBJ2-1; tentatively, D is TRBD1 or TRBD2 (5 bases each). Trimming pared 8 bases from V and 3 bases from J, leaving 8 bases between. The CDR3 is made up of 12 amino acids. Germline lookup yields CDR1 SNHLY and CDR2 FYNNEI. The CDR3 region has the DNA TGTGCCAGCCGGGGCGACTACAATGAGCAGTTCTTC. Translating it yields CASRGDYNEQFF.

This clonotype was seen many times. This chain uses TRBV28 with TRBJ2-1; perhaps TRBD2 as D (6 bases). V lost 3 bases and J lost 6, with 9 bases in between. The CDR3 totals 13 residues. CDR1 and CDR2 from the germline V gene are MDHEN and SYDVKM. CDR3 loop: CASSFTSSNEQFF. CDR3 DNA sequence: TGTGCCAGCAGTTTTACTAGCTCCAATGAGCAGTTCTTC.

This clonotype was recorded many times. V usage is TRBV12-3 or TRBV12-4 and J usage is TRBJ2-1; 9 nucleotides line up with TRBD1. There are 15 residues in the CDR3. V shed 2 bases and J 7 bases; nucleotides not matched to a gene: 6. This CDR3 reads CASSLRQGGANEQFF. The CDR3 DNA reads as TGTGCCAGCAGTTTAAGACAGGGGGGAGCGAATGAGCAGTTCTTC.

This clonotype was counted at least ten times. The chain uses TRBV6-5 and TRBJ2-7; perhaps D is TRBD1 or TRBD2 (5 bases each). The V gene lost 5 bases and the J gene lost 7 bases, with 30 bases spanning the gap. The length of the CDR3 is 18 residues. The V gene's germline CDR1 is MNHEY and CDR2 SVGAGI. The CDR3 bases are TGTGCCAGCAGTCTAGCCCCCCTTGGGGACGGGGCTTTTGAGGAGCAGTACTTC. The encoded protein is CASSLAPLGDGAFEEQYF.

This clonotype was observed at least ten times. The chain employs TRBV7-2 and TRBJ2-2; D gene unclear. Germline values: CDR1 SGHTA, CDR2 FQGNSA. The CDR3 runs 15 residues. The V end was cut by 0 bases, the J end by 0 bases, with 5 bases between. The CDR3, as DNA: TGTGCCAGCAGCTTAGCTGTGACGAACACCGGGGAGCTGTTTTTT. This translates into CASSLAVTNTGELFF.

This clonotype turned up a few times. The chain employs TRBV11-2 and TRBJ1-2; 7 nucleotides match TRBD1. In germline, CDR1 is SGHAT, CDR2 FQNNGV. The CDR3 runs 13 residues. V lost 5 bases and J lost 8; bases outside the gene matches: 8. The CDR3 sequence: CASSPRQGRGYTF. The DNA for the CDR3 is TGTGCCAGCAGCCCCCGACAGGGAAGGGGCTACACCTTC. Together with reference TRBV11-2 and TRBJ1-2, the CDR3 gives the full variable domain: EAGVAQSPRYKIIEKRQSVAFWCNPISGHATLYWYQQILGQGPKLLIQFQNNGVVDDSQLPKDRFSAERLKGVDSTLKIQPAKLEDSAVYLCASSPRQGRGYTFGSGTRLTVV.

This clonotype was found many times. V and J are TRBV20-1 and TRBJ1-1; D unclear. This CDR3 spans 14 amino acids. V shed 7 bases and J shed 6 bases, with 21 bases lying between them. Per the germline V gene, CDR1 is DFQATT and CDR2 is SNEGSKA (reference sequence). The CDR3 DNA reads as TGCAGTGTCCAGCCCATCCGGGTAGGGTCTGAAGCTTTCTTT. Protein sequence: CSVQPIRVGSEAFF.

This clonotype showed up just a few times. J is TRBJ2-5 and V is TRBV5-1, with TRBD2 identical over 7 bases. V trimming: 0 bases; J trimming: 5 bases; junction bases outside the gene matches: 7. This CDR3 is 15 amino acids long. Per the germline V gene, CDR1 is SGHRS and CDR2 is YFSETQ. The chain's CDR3 is CASSLAPRGSETQYF. The CDR3, as DNA: TGCGCCAGCAGCTTGGCCCCCCGCGGGAGTGAGACCCAGTACTTC.

The chain is built from TRBV20-1 and TRBJ1-5; D gene uncertain. Trimming stripped 0 bases from V and 4 bases from J, with 10 bases between. This CDR3 has 14 amino acids. The germline V gene has CDR1 DFQATT and CDR2 SNEGSKA (reference sequence). The CDR3 sequence is CSAREPGGNQPQHF. In nucleotides, the CDR3 is TGCAGTGCTAGAGAGCCAGGAGGTAATCAGCCCCAGCATTTT.

The chain has TRBV28 and TRBJ1-5; D ambiguous. This CDR3 region has 13 residues. Trimming left V 5 bases short and J 6 bases short, with 11 bases between. Germline V gene lookup returns CDR1 MDHEN and CDR2 SYDVKM. The DNA for the CDR3 is TGTGCCAGCAGTACCGGGTGGTCTCAGCCCCAGCATTTT. Protein product: CASSTGWSQPQHF.

There are many counts of this clonotype. The J gene is TRBJ2-1, the V gene TRBV28; unclear D gene. V gave up 4 bases and J gave up 13 bases, with 11 bases separating them. Germline V lookup: CDR1 MDHEN, CDR2 SYDVKM. The CDR3 extends over 11 amino acids. Here the CDR3 reads CASSSIIGQFF. In DNA, the CDR3 is TGTGCCAGCAGTTCTATTATTGGTCAGTTCTTC.

This clonotype was observed many times. The rearrangement joins TRBV5-1 to TRBJ1-1; D may be TRBD1 (5 bases). Trimming shortened V by 4 bases and J by 1 base, and 11 bases separated the two germline ends. Germline V CDR1 and CDR2: SGHRS, YFSETQ. This CDR3 has 14 residues. CDR3 coding DNA: TGCGCCAGCAGCCAGACAGCAAAGAACACTGAAGCTTTCTTT. Translated, it gives CASSQTAKNTEAFF.

The chain recombines TRBV20-1 with TRBJ2-1, with TRBD1 matching over 7 bases. Trimming at V came to 5 bases and at J to 2 bases, leaving 3 bases not matched to a gene. From germline, CDR1 is DFQATT and CDR2 SNEGSKA (reference sequence). This CDR3 is 13 amino acids long. CDR3 sequence: CSARDRPYNEQFF. In DNA form, the CDR3 reads TGCAGTGCTCGGGACAGACCCTACAATGAGCAGTTCTTC.

This clonotype was observed at least ten times. The chain employs TRBV4-1 and TRBJ2-7, with 7 bases that match TRBD1. V dropped 1 base and J dropped 4; count of bases not matched to a gene: 10. Germline CDR1 MGHRA, CDR2 YSYEKL. The CDR3 sequence is 16 residues long. CDR3 coding DNA: TGCGCCAGCAGCCAAGTTTTCGGACAGGTCGGATACGAGCAGTACTTC. This translates into CASSQVFGQVGYEQYF.

About this clonotype: Given a much more abundant clone one base away, this may be a read error. This chain uses TRBV27 with TRBJ2-5, with TRBD1 matching 8 bases. This CDR3 spans 12 amino acids. The germline CDR1 and CDR2 sequences are MNHEY and SMNVEV (reference sequence). The CDR3 region is CASWDRQETQHF. As DNA, the CDR3 is TGTGCCAGCTGGGACAGGCAAGAGACCCAGCACTTC.